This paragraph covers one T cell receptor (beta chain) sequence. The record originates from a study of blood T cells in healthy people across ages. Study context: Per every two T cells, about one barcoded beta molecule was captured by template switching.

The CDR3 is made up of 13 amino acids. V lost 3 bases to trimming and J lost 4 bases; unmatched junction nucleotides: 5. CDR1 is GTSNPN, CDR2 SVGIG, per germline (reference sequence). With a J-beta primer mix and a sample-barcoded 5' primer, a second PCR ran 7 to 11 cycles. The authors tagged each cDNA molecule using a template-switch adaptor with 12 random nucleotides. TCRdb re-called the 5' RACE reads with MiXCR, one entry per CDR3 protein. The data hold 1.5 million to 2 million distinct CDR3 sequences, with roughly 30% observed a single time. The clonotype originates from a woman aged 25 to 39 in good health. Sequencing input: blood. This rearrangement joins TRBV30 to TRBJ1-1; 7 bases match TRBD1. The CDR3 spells CAWRAPGGTEAFF. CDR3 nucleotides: TGTGCCTGGAGAGCACCAGGGGGCACTGAAGCTTTCTTT.